What follows are 15 T cell receptor beta chains derived from one specimen sequenced in a study of blood T cells in healthy people across ages. Next came a second PCR, run for about 6 to 12 cycles, which used a sample-barcoded 5' primer along with a J-beta primer mix. TCRdb processed the 5' RACE reads anew with MiXCR; each CDR3 protein has one entry. The sample has about 1,500,000 distinct CDR3 sequences; about 30% are singletons. The sequenced sample was blood. The origin of the receptors is a woman aged 25 to 45 in good health.

In this sample, this clonotype turned up a few times. The chain joins TRBV4-1 to TRBJ2-5, with D possibly matching TRBD1 (6 bases). The CDR3 spans 14 residues. The V end was cut by 3 bases, the J end by 10 bases, with 18 bases between. Germline V lookup: CDR1 MGHRA, CDR2 YSYEKL. The CDR3 region has the DNA TGCGCCAGCAGCCAGGACAGACGGGGAAATGTCCAGTACTTC. This gives the protein CASSQDRRGNVQYF.

This chain links TRBV25-1 with TRBJ1-1; D gene uncertain. V gave up 6 bases and J gave up 1 base, with 9 bases separating them. This CDR3 region has 13 residues. Germline lookup yields CDR1 MGHDK and CDR2 SYGVNS. CDR3 region: CASSEEKNTEAFF. CDR3 coding DNA: TGTGCCAGCAGCGAGGAGAAGAACACTGAAGCTTTCTTT.

This clonotype was observed a few times. This sequence joins TRBV10-3 and TRBJ1-2; D ambiguous. Germline V CDR1 and CDR2: ENHRY, SYGVKD. Between the trimmed V and J ends, which lost 4 bases and 3 bases, there was a span of 12 bases. This CDR3 has 14 amino acids. The CDR3 sequence: CAISAFGEDYGYTF. For the CDR3, the DNA is TGTGCCATCAGTGCGTTCGGAGAGGACTATGGCTACACCTTC.

This clonotype has just a few counts. The chain is built from TRBV7-2 and TRBJ2-3; D is unresolved. Germline assignment: CDR1 SGHTA and CDR2 FQGNSA. This CDR3 has 11 residues. Trimming left V 8 bases short and J 5 bases short, with 8 bases between. The CDR3 region has the DNA TGTGCCAGCGAGGTTTTAGATACGCAGTATTTT. Translation: CASEVLDTQYF.

This clonotype was seen a handful of times. The chain links TRBV15 to TRBJ1-5, with unresolved D. The CDR3 totals 14 residues. Trimming pared 5 bases from V and 0 bases from J, leaving 8 bases between. Germline CDR1 is LNHNV and CDR2 is YYDKDF (reference sequence). CDR3 nucleotide sequence: TGTGCCACCAGCGACGGCAATAGCAATCAGCCCCAGCATTTT. It yields the protein CATSDGNSNQPQHF.

Of note for this clonotype: A much larger clone differs from this one at a single base, so this may be a read error. Without the conserved terminal phenylalanine or tryptophan, this CDR3 likely stems from a read error. This rearrangement joins TRBV29-1 to TRBJ2-4; D is unresolved. Germline V lookup: CDR1 SQVTM, CDR2 ANQGSEA. The CDR3 has 13 residues. V was pared by 6 bases and J by 0 bases, with 9 bases between. CDR3 sequence (DNA): TGCAGCGTAGGAGACCTAGCCAAAAACATTCAGTACTTA. This encodes CSVGDLAKNIQYL.

This clonotype has only a few counts. The chain carries TRBV12-3 or TRBV12-4 and TRBJ2-5, with no clear D. Trimming took 4 bases from V and 1 from J, leaving 10 bases between them. The CDR3 is made up of 14 amino acids. CDR3 DNA sequence: TGTGCCAGCAGTTCCACAGATGTCCAAGAGACCCAGTACTTC. It translates to CASSSTDVQETQYF.

There are many counts of this clonotype. The chain links TRBV29-1 to TRBJ2-7; D gene unclear. There are 10 residues in the CDR3. V lost 4 bases, J lost 6 bases, and 7 bases lay in between. Germline CDR1 is SQVTM and CDR2 is ANQGSEA. CDR3 coding DNA: TGCAGCGTTGGATTTCCCGAGCAGTACTTC. Translation: CSVGFPEQYF.

The chain links TRBV25-1 to TRBJ1-5; D is possibly TRBD1 (5 bases). CDR1 and CDR2 (germline): MGHDK, SYGVNS. The CDR3 totals 15 residues. Trimming left V 5 bases short and J 3 bases short, with 14 bases between. DNA of the CDR3: TGTGCCAGCAGTTCCGCTGGGGGGGTCAATCAGCCCCAGCATTTT. This sequence encodes CASSSAGGVNQPQHF.

Only a few counts were recorded for this clonotype. The V call is TRBV7-2, the J call TRBJ2-1; D gene uncertain. This CDR3 region has 13 residues. V was shortened by 2 bases and J by 9 bases, with 11 bases between the two germline ends. CDR1 is SGHTA and CDR2 is FQGNSA in the germline V gene. The CDR3 DNA follows: TGTGCCAGCAGCTTAACCCCCGGCAGTGAGCAGTTCTTC. Translating gives CASSLTPGSEQFF.

This clonotype was detected many times. The V gene is TRBV20-1, the J gene TRBJ2-7, with TRBD2 matching 7 bases. Trimming removed 3 bases from V and 3 bases from J; junction bases left unmatched: 5. The V gene's germline CDR1 is DFQATT and CDR2 SNEGSKA (reference sequence). The CDR3 spans 13 residues. CDR3 region: CSARGGVHYEQYF. The CDR3 coding sequence is TGCAGTGCTAGGGGAGGGGTCCACTACGAGCAGTACTTC.

This chain links TRBV9 with TRBJ2-3; TRBD1 matches 7 bases. Germline V gene data show CDR1 as SGDLS and CDR2 as YYNGEE. With V trimmed by 0 bases and J by 3 bases, 1 base remained unmatched. CDR3 length: 14 residues. The CDR3 sequence is CASSVEQGTDTQYF. CDR3 bases: TGTGCCAGCAGCGTAGAACAGGGGACAGATACGCAGTATTTT.

This clonotype was seen repeatedly, ten times or more. The chain links TRBV29-1 to TRBJ2-5, with a weak D call TRBD2 (5 bases). The germline V and J ends were trimmed by 4 bases and 0 bases, with 9 bases remaining between them. Germline CDR1 is SQVTM and CDR2 is ANQGSEA. This CDR3 has 13 residues. CDR3: CSVVPGNQETQYF. CDR3 DNA sequence: TGCAGCGTTGTTCCGGGGAACCAAGAGACCCAGTACTTC.

As for this clonotype: Being one base from a much bigger clone, this may be a read error. The rearrangement joins TRBV29-1 to TRBJ1-1; 8 nucleotides line up with TRBD1. Per the germline V gene, CDR1 is SQVTM and CDR2 is ANQGSEA. The CDR3 has 11 residues. With V trimmed by 7 bases and J by 6 bases, 4 bases remained unmatched. This CDR3 reads CSGGTGAEAFF. The CDR3 DNA reads as TGCAGCGGCGGGACAGGCGCTGAAGCTTTCTTT.

The V call is TRBV4-1, the J call TRBJ2-5; D not certain. Trimming cost V 1 base and J 5 bases, with 11 bases left between them. CDR1 is MGHRA and CDR2 is YSYEKL in the germline V gene. CDR3 size: 14 residues. The CDR3 DNA follows: TGCGCCAGCAGCCAAGGACCGGACCGGGAGACCCAGTACTTC. Translation: CASSQGPDRETQYF.